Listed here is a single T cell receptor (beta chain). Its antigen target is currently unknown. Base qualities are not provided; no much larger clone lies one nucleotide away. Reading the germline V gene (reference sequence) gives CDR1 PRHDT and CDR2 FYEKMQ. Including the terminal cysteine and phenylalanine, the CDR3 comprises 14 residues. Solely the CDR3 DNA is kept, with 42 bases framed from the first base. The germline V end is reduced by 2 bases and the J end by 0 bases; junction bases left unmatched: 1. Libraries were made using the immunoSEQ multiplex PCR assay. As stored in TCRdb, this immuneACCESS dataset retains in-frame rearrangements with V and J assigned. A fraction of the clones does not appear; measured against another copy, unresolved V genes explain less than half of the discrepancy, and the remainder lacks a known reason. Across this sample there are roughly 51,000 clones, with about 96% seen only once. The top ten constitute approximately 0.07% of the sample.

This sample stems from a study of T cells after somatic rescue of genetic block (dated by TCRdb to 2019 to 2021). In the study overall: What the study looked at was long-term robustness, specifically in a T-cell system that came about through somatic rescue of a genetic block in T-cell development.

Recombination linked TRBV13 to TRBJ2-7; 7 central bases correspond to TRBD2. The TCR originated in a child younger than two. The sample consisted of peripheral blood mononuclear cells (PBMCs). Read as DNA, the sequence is TGTGCCAGCAGCTTAAGCGGGGCCTCCTACGAGCAGTACTTC. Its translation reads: CASSLSGASYEQYF.